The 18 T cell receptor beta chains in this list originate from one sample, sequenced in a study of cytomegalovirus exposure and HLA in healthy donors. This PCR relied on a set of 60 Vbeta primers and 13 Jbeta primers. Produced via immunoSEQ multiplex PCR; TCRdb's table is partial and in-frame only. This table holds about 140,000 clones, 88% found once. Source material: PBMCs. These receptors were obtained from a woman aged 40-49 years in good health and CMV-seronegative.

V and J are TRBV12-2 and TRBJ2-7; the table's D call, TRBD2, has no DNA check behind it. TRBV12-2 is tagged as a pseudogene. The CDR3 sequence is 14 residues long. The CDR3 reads CATMAGTEVYEQYF. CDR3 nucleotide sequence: TGTGCTACTATGGCCGGGACTGAAGTCTACGAGCAGTACTTC.

For the CDR3, the DNA is TGTGCCAGCAGTTTATACCTCGGGGGAATCACCGGGGAGCTGTTTTTT. Residues: CASSLYLGGITGELFF. The chain is built from TRBV27 and TRBJ2-2; a weak D match, TRBD2 (6 bases). In germline, CDR1 is MNHEY, CDR2 SMNVEV (reference sequence). The CDR3 length is 16 residues. V gave up 1 base and J gave up 4 bases, with 13 bases separating them.

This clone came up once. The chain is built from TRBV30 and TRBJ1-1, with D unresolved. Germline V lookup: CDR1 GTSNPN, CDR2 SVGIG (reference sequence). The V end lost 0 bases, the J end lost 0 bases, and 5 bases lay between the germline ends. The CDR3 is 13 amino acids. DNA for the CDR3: TGTGCCTGGAGTGTACTCTTGAACACTGAAGCTTTCTTT. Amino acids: CAWSVLLNTEAFF. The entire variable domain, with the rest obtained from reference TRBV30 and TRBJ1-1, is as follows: SQTIHQWPATLVQPVGSPLSLECTVEGTSNPNLYWYRQAAGRGLQLLFYSVGIGQISSEVPQNLSASRPQDRQFILSSKKLLLSDSGFYLCAWSVLLNTEAFFGQGTRLTVV.

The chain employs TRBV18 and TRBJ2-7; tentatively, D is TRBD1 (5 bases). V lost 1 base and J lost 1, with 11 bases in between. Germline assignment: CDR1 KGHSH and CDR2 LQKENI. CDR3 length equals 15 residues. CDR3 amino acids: CASSPQTAESYEQYF. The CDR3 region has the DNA TGTGCCAGCTCACCACAGACAGCCGAGTCCTACGAGCAGTACTTC.

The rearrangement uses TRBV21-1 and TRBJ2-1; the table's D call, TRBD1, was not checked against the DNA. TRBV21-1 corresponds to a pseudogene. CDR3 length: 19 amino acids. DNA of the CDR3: TGTGCCAGCAGCAAAAAGGGGAGGAAAGGGACAGGAGCCTCCAGTGAGCAGTTCTTC. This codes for CASSKKGRKGTGASSEQFF.

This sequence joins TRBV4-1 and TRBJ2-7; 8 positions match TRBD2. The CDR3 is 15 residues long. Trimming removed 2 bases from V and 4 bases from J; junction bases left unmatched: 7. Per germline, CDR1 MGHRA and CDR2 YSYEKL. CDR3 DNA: TGCGCCAGCAGCCAATCAACTAGCGGAATTTACGAGCAGTACTTC. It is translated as CASSQSTSGIYEQYF.

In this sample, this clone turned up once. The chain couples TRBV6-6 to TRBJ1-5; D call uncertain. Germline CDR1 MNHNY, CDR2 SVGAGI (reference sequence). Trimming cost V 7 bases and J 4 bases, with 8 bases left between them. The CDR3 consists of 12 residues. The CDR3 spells CASTSLNQPQHF. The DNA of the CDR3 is TGTGCCAGCACTTCTTTGAATCAGCCCCAGCATTTT.

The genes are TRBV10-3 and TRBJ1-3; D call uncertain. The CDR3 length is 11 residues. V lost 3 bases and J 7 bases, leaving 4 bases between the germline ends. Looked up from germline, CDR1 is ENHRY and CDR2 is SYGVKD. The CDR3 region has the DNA TGTGCCATCAGTGAACTGAACACCATATATTTT. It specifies CAISELNTIYF.

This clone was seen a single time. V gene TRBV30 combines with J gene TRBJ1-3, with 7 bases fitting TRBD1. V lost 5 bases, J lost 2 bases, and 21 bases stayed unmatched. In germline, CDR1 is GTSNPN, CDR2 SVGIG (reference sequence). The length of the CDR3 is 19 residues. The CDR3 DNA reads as TGTGCCTGGGGACAAGGACAGGTTTCGTCCATGGTCGCTGGAAACACCATATATTTT. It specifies CAWGQGQVSSMVAGNTIYF.

Here the CDR3 reads CASSESGFISVLMGEQFF. CDR3 nucleotide sequence: TGTGCCAGCAGCGAGTCTGGGTTCATAAGCGTATTGATGGGTGAGCAGTTCTTC. This sequence joins TRBV28 and TRBJ2-1; D not certain. CDR3 length: 18 amino acids. The V and J ends lost 6 bases and 9 bases respectively, with 30 bases between them. The V gene's germline CDR1 is MDHEN and CDR2 SYDVKM.

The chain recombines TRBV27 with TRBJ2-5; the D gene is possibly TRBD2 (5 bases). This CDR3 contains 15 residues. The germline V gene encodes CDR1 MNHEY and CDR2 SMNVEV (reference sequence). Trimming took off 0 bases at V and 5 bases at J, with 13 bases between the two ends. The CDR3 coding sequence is TGTGCCAGCAGTTTATCGAACGGGGAAAAGGAGACCCAGTACTTC. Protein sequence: CASSLSNGEKETQYF.

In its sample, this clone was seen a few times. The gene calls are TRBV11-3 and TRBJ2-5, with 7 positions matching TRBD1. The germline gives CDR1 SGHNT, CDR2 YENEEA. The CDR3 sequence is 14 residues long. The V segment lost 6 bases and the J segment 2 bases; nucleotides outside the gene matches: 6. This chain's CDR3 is CASRPGQSQETQYF. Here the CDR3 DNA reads TGTGCCAGCAGGCCGGGACAGTCACAAGAGACCCAGTACTTC.

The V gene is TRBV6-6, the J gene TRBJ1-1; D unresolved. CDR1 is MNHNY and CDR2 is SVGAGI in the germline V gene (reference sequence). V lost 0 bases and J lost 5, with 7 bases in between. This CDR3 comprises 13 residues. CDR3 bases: TGTGCCAGCAGTTACTCAGCGATAACTGAAGCTTTCTTT. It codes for CASSYSAITEAFF.

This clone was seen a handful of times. CDR3 nucleotide sequence: TGTGCCTGGAGTACAGGTGTACGACAGCCCCAGCATTTT. It encodes CAWSTGVRQPQHF. The chain recombines TRBV30 with TRBJ1-5, with D possibly being TRBD1 (5 bases). Between the trimmed V and J ends, which lost 2 bases and 7 bases, there was a span of 12 bases. The CDR3 extends over 13 amino acids. The V gene's germline CDR1 is GTSNPN and CDR2 SVGIG (reference sequence).

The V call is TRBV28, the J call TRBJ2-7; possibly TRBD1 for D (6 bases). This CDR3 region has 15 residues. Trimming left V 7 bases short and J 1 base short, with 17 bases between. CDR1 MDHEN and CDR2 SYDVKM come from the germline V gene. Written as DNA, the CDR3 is TGTGCCAGCACCCCCCCTACAGGGTCATCCTACGAGCAGTACTTC. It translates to CASTPPTGSSYEQYF.

In DNA form, the CDR3 reads TGTGCCAGCAGCTTAGGACTAGCGGAATACGAGCAGTACTTC. Amino acid sequence: CASSLGLAEYEQYF. The rearrangement joins TRBV11-2 to TRBJ2-7, with 9 bases aligning to TRBD2. The CDR3 length is 14 residues. From germline, CDR1 is SGHAT and CDR2 FQNNGV. The V and J ends lost 1 base and 4 bases, in that order; junction bases with no gene match: 2.

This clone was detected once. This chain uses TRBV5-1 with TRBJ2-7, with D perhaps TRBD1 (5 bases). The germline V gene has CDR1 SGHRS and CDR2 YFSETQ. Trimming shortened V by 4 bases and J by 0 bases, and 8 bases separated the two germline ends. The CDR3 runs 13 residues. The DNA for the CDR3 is TGCGCCAGCAGCGCTGACAGCTCCTACGAGCAGTACTTC. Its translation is CASSADSSYEQYF.

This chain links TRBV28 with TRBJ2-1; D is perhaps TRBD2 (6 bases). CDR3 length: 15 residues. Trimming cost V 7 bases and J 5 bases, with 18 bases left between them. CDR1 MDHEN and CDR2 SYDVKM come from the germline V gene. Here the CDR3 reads CASTVLPGVDNEQFF. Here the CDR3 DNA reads TGTGCCAGCACAGTTCTCCCGGGGGTGGACAATGAGCAGTTCTTC.